This is a list of T cell receptor beta chains from one sample in a study of T cells after yellow fever vaccination. TCRdb reprocessed the 5' RACE reads with MiXCR, giving one entry per CDR3 protein. The repertoire holds nearly 45,000 distinct CDR3 sequences, with about 6.8% as singletons. Source: CD8+ T cells not binding an NS4B(214-222) dextramer, sorted from PBMCs, taken 45 days after the yellow fever booster vaccination. Receptor source: a man in his thirties or forties who received the YFV17D yellow fever vaccine. The CDR3 runs from the conserved cysteine through the conserved F or W. The order of the fields is J gene, D gene, V gene, clone size, CDR3 DNA, CDR3 protein. D genes are given only for firm matches. Clone size is given as once, few or many counts, or a class when the clone is expanded.

J gene: TRBJ2-7; D gene: TRBD1; V gene: TRBV7-6; clone size: many; CDR3 DNA: TGTGCCAGCAGCCTCGACAGGGGCTACGAGCAGTACTTC; CDR3 protein: CASSLDRGYEQYF
J gene: TRBJ1-2; D gene: NA; V gene: TRBV6-7; clone size: many; CDR3 DNA: TGTGCCAGCAGTTACTCCCGGGAGGGCTACACCTTC; CDR3 protein: CASSYSREGYTF
J gene: TRBJ2-7; D gene: NA; V gene: TRBV27; clone size: many; CDR3 DNA: TGTGCCAGCAGTCCTCAGTCCTACGAGCAGTACTTC; CDR3 protein: CASSPQSYEQYF
J gene: TRBJ2-7; D gene: TRBD2; V gene: TRBV10-3; clone size: many; CDR3 DNA: TGTGCCATCAGTGAGTCGACCCTAGCGGGGGTCTACGAGCAGTACTTC; CDR3 protein: CAISESTLAGVYEQYF
J gene: TRBJ2-2; D gene: NA; V gene: TRBV24-1; clone size: many; CDR3 DNA: TGTGCCGCCCTAGACGCGAACACCGGGGAGCTGTTTTTT; CDR3 protein: CAALDANTGELFF
J gene: TRBJ2-7; D gene: NA; V gene: TRBV6-5; clone size: many; CDR3 DNA: TGTGCCAGCAGTTACTCCTGGCAAAACTACGAGCAGTACTTC; CDR3 protein: CASSYSWQNYEQYF
J gene: TRBJ2-1; D gene: TRBD2; V gene: TRBV5-6; clone size: many; CDR3 DNA: TGTGCCAGCAGCCCGGGACTAGCATCCTACAATGAGCAGTTCTTC; CDR3 protein: CASSPGLASYNEQFF
J gene: TRBJ2-5; D gene: NA; V gene: TRBV5-5; clone size: many; CDR3 DNA: TGTGCCAGCAGCTTTATCGGAGAAGAGACCCAGTACTTC; CDR3 protein: CASSFIGEETQYF
J gene: TRBJ2-7; D gene: TRBD1; V gene: TRBV29-1; clone size: many; CDR3 DNA: TGCAGCGTTGTAGGGACAGGGAGTGAGCAGTACTTC; CDR3 protein: CSVVGTGSEQYF
J gene: TRBJ2-1; D gene: NA; V gene: TRBV4-3; clone size: many; CDR3 DNA: TGCGCCAGCAGCCAAGATGGTTTGAGGAATGAGCAGTTCTTC; CDR3 protein: CASSQDGLRNEQFF
J gene: TRBJ2-3; D gene: NA; V gene: TRBV20-1; clone size: many; CDR3 DNA: TGCAGTGCTAGAGAACCGGACAGTAGATATTCAGATACGCAGTATTTT; CDR3 protein: CSAREPDSRYSDTQYF